This T cell receptor (beta chain) emerged from a study of human T cells and chemical hapten exposure. TCRdb re-called the RACE reads with MiXCR, one entry per CDR3 protein. The repertoire holds some 180,000 distinct CDR3 sequences, approximately 20% seen once, with about 7% in the top ten. This clonotype was seen more than once but under ten times. Time point indicated: patch test 1, 2 weeks after DPC sensitization. Treatment of the sample: therapeutic diphenylcyclopropenone sensitization with weekly scalp DPC. The donor pool consisted of alopecia patients aged 18 to 70 years, considered suitable for DPC. The CDR3 is 16 residues long. V was clipped by 6 bases and J by 6 bases; unmatched bases: 13. Germline V gene sequence: CDR1 MNHEY, CDR2 SVGAGI.

The sequence derives from a woman aged 45-59 years with alopecia areata. Some clones in this sample may be carry-over from other donors' samples. The chain carries TRBV6-5 and TRBJ1-2, with 10 bases lining up with TRBD1. Specimen: whole blood, collected in connection with sensitization to the hapten diphenylcyclopropenone (DPC). The CDR3 nucleotides read TGTGCCAGCAGACGACAGGGGGCGGTAGTTTTCGATGGCTACACCTTC. Its translation: CASRRQGAVVFDGYTF.